These 27 T cell receptor beta chains were sequenced from one sample in a study of blood T cell repertoires in COVID-19 (dated by TCRdb to 2019 to 2021). The method behind the library was the immunoSEQ multiplex PCR assay. TCRdb provides this immuneACCESS table in a form limited to in-frame rearrangements. Some clones are lacking; in checked studies, under half of them reflect an unresolved V gene, and why the rest are absent is not known. This sample holds about 220,000 clones; around 87% were observed only once. Around 15% of the sample is held by the ten biggest clonotypes. Material: PBMCs or T cells enriched from blood (not recorded which). These receptors were collected from a young man who had been exposed to COVID-19.

The CDR3 reads CAISERGGATDTQYF. The CDR3, as DNA: TGTGCCATCAGTGAACGGGGCGGGGCGACAGATACGCAGTATTTT. This chain connects TRBV10-3 to TRBJ2-3, with a weak D call TRBD2 (6 bases). This CDR3 is 15 amino acids long. Germline V lookup: CDR1 ENHRY, CDR2 SYGVKD. Trimming shortened V by 3 bases and J by 3 bases, and 13 bases separated the two germline ends.

This clone was seen just once. The chain links TRBV30 to TRBJ1-2; possible D gene TRBD1, 5 bases. The germline V and J ends were trimmed by 1 base and 0 bases, with 9 bases remaining between them. The CDR3 totals 14 residues. CDR1 and CDR2 (germline): GTSNPN, SVGIG (reference sequence). The CDR3 region has the DNA TGTGCCTGGAGTGCCAGGGTGTCTAACTATGGCTACACCTTC. This sequence encodes CAWSARVSNYGYTF.

CDR3 protein: CASSLGTFGSSYNSPLHF. CDR3 DNA: TGTGCCAGCAGCTTAGGTACATTTGGGAGCTCCTATAATTCACCCCTCCACTTT. V is TRBV13 and J is TRBJ1-6, with no clear D. CDR1 is PRHDT, CDR2 FYEKMQ, per germline (reference sequence). This CDR3 has 18 residues. V lost 0 bases to trimming and J lost 0 bases, with 12 bases between them.

The V gene is TRBV20-1, the J gene TRBJ2-7, with D unclear. Germline lookup yields CDR1 DFQATT and CDR2 SNEGSKA (reference sequence). The CDR3 length is 11 residues. V dropped 3 bases and J dropped 4 bases, with 7 bases sitting between them. The chain's CDR3 is CSASVDYEQYF. CDR3 nucleotides: TGCAGTGCTAGTGTAGATTACGAGCAGTACTTC.

This rearrangement joins TRBV7-9 to TRBJ1-5, with D unresolved. Germline loops: CDR1 SEHNR, CDR2 FQNEAQ (reference sequence). The CDR3 sequence is 13 residues long. V was trimmed by 3 bases and J by 6 bases, leaving 9 bases between them. The CDR3 DNA reads as TGTGCCAGCAGCTTCGGTGGTTTTCAGCCCCAGCATTTT. It translates to CASSFGGFQPQHF.

The rearrangement links TRBV4-2 to TRBJ2-7; weak D call: TRBD2 (6 bases). V was trimmed by 7 bases and J by 6 bases, leaving 16 bases between them. The germline gives CDR1 LGHNA, CDR2 YNFKEQ. The CDR3 loop spans 13 amino acids. In DNA form, the CDR3 reads TGTGCCAGCACCCCCCTGGGGGGATGCGAGCAGTACTTC. Its translation: CASTPLGGCEQYF.

The chain recombines TRBV19 with TRBJ2-3; no clear D. CDR1 and CDR2 (germline): LNHDA, SQIVND (reference sequence). The length of the CDR3 is 13 residues. V lost 8 bases, J lost 1 base, and 10 bases lay in between. The CDR3 DNA reads TGTGCCAGTGAGACCGGAGGCACAGATACGCAGTATTTT. This codes for CASETGGTDTQYF.

This clone came up once. The gene calls are TRBV18 and TRBJ2-7, with 11 bases fitting TRBD1. This CDR3 has 14 residues. With 4 bases clipped from V and 4 bases from J, the junction kept 3 bases outside the gene matches. CDR1 KGHSH and CDR2 LQKENI come from the germline V gene. The CDR3 DNA sequence: TGTGCCAGCTCACTTAGGGACAGGGGGTACGAGCAGTACTTC. Residues: CASSLRDRGYEQYF.

This clone came up once. This chain uses TRBV11-2 with TRBJ2-3, with 7 bases aligning to TRBD2. Germline loops: CDR1 SGHAT, CDR2 FQNNGV. There are 15 residues in the CDR3. The J segment lost 2 bases and the V segment lost 5 bases, leaving 7 bases of the junction unmatched. The CDR3 is CASSLLAASTDTQYF. CDR3 coding DNA: TGTGCCAGCAGCCTTCTAGCGGCTTCCACAGATACGCAGTATTTT.

This clone was detected once. The chain uses TRBV5-4 and TRBJ1-2; TRBD1 is a possible D gene (6 bases). V was clipped by 6 bases and J by 2 bases, with 20 bases between them. This CDR3 region has 16 residues. Germline assignment: CDR1 SGHNT and CDR2 YYREEE (reference sequence). The CDR3 DNA follows: TGTGCCAGCACATCAACAGGGATCAGAACCAACTATGGCTACACCTTC. Its protein is CASTSTGIRTNYGYTF.

This sequence joins TRBV2 and TRBJ1-1; unclear D gene. Looked up from germline, CDR1 is SNHLY and CDR2 is FYNNEI. The V and J ends lost 8 bases and 0 bases respectively, with 7 bases between them. The CDR3 is 12 residues long. DNA for the CDR3: TGTGCCAGCGCGGCTATGAACACTGAAGCTTTCTTT. Protein product: CASAAMNTEAFF.

The chain recombines TRBV27 with TRBJ1-2; perhaps TRBD1 as D (6 bases). Germline assignment: CDR1 MNHEY and CDR2 SMNVEV (reference sequence). The CDR3 is made up of 14 amino acids. V was shortened by 2 bases and J by 4 bases, with 11 bases between the two germline ends. The CDR3 region has the DNA TGTGCCAGCAGTTTAATGGGAGGGGGCTATGGCTACACCTTC. This encodes CASSLMGGGYGYTF.

V gene TRBV3-1 (or the pseudogene TRBV3-2) combines with J gene TRBJ2-3, with D perhaps TRBD2 (7 bases). The CDR3 consists of 15 residues. Trimming took off 7 bases at V and 5 bases at J, with 19 bases between the two ends. Germline-derived CDR1 and CDR2 are LGHDT and YNNKEL (reference sequence). The CDR3 here is CASTNGGGGLDTQYF. In DNA, the CDR3 is TGTGCCAGCACCAACGGCGGGGGCGGTTTAGATACGCAGTATTTT.

This chain uses TRBV2 with TRBJ1-3; no definite D call. V lost 10 bases, J lost 0 bases, and 13 bases lay in between. This CDR3 contains 14 residues. Germline loops: CDR1 SNHLY, CDR2 FYNNEI. The DNA for the CDR3 is TGTGCCACCACCTCGAGGTCCTCTGGAAACACCATATATTTT. As protein: CATTSRSSGNTIYF. The full variable domain, rest sourced from reference TRBV2 and TRBJ1-3, is EPEVTQTPSHQVTQMGQEVILRCVPISNHLYFYWYRQILGQKVEFLVSFYNNEISEKSEIFDDQFSVERPDGSNFTLKIRSTKLEDSAMYFCATTSRSSGNTIYFGEGSWLTVV.

This chain connects TRBV3-1 (or the pseudogene TRBV3-2) to TRBJ2-3, with TRBD2 matching over 11 bases. V trimming: 7 bases; J trimming: 7 bases; junction bases outside the gene matches: 16. Germline values: CDR1 LGHDT, CDR2 YNNKEL (reference sequence). The CDR3 length is 17 residues. CDR3 residues: CASTSGTSGVSENTQYF. In DNA, the CDR3 is TGTGCCAGCACCTCAGGGACTAGCGGAGTTAGTGAAAATACGCAGTATTTT.

This chain links TRBV3-1 (or the pseudogene TRBV3-2) with TRBJ2-3, with 11 bases fitting TRBD2. V lost 4 bases and J lost 4; bases outside the gene matches: 7. CDR1 LGHDT and CDR2 YNNKEL come from the germline V gene (reference sequence). The CDR3 contains 16 residues. CDR3 nucleotide sequence: TGTGCCAGCAGCCTCCGACTAGCGGGGAATTCAGATACGCAGTATTTT. Translating gives CASSLRLAGNSDTQYF.

The chain links TRBV14 to TRBJ1-6; 7 bases agree with TRBD1. The CDR3 extends over 14 amino acids. After removal of 6 bases from V and 5 bases from J, the junction contained 4 bases not matched to a gene. The germline V gene has CDR1 SGHDN and CDR2 FVKESK. The CDR3 loop reads CASSGGTDNSPLHF. The CDR3 bases are TGTGCCAGCAGTGGGGGGACAGATAATTCACCCCTCCACTTT. Full variable domain (outside the CDR3, taken from reference TRBV14 and TRBJ1-6): EAGVTQFPSHSVIEKGQTVTLRCDPISGHDNLYWYRRVMGKEIKFLLHFVKESKQDESGMPNNRFLAERTGGTYSTLKVQPAELEDSGVYFCASSGGTDNSPLHFGNGTRLTVT.

This rearrangement joins TRBV4-2 to TRBJ2-5, with 11 positions matching TRBD2. Germline-derived CDR1 and CDR2 are LGHNA and YNFKEQ. Germline trimming cut 2 bases from V and 5 bases from J; bases unmatched to any gene: 1. This CDR3 comprises 14 residues. The CDR3 loop reads CASSQRTSGETQYF. The CDR3 DNA reads as TGTGCCAGCAGCCAACGGACTAGCGGGGAGACCCAGTACTTC.

The chain links TRBV9 to TRBJ2-3, with 9 bases identical to TRBD1. Germline V gives CDR1 SGDLS, CDR2 YYNGEE. V shed 3 bases, J shed 1 base, and the junction held 3 bases outside the gene matches. The CDR3 has 15 amino acids. CDR3 region: CASSDGQGRTDTQYF. CDR3 bases: TGTGCCAGCAGCGACGGACAGGGGCGCACAGATACGCAGTATTTT. The full variable domain, in which reference TRBV9 and TRBJ2-3 provide the parts outside the CDR3, is DSGVTQTPKHLITATGQRVTLRCSPRSGDLSVYWYQQSLDQGLQFLIQYYNGEERAKGNILERFSAQQFPDLHSELNLSSLELGDSALYFCASSDGQGRTDTQYFGPGTRLTVL.

This clone was found once. The gene calls are TRBV14 and TRBJ2-5; possibly TRBD1 for D (6 bases). The V end lost 2 bases, the J end lost 5 bases, and 18 bases lay between the germline ends. Germline CDR1 reads SGHDN; CDR2 reads FVKESK. The CDR3 is 16 residues long. The CDR3 here is CASSQFWGHAPETQYF. In DNA, the CDR3 is TGTGCCAGCAGCCAATTTTGGGGACACGCCCCGGAGACCCAGTACTTC.

V usage is TRBV5-6 and J usage is TRBJ1-3, with D tentatively TRBD1 (5 bases). The CDR3 consists of 16 residues. Trimming shortened V by 0 bases and J by 4 bases, and 14 bases separated the two germline ends. Germline CDR1 and CDR2: SGHDT and YYEEEE. In DNA form, the CDR3 reads TGTGCCAGCAGCTTGGCCGTGGGGCTGGGAGGAAACACCATATATTTT. It codes for CASSLAVGLGGNTIYF.

The rearrangement uses TRBV6-5 and TRBJ1-5, with D perhaps TRBD1 (6 bases). Trimming removed 7 bases from V and 6 bases from J, with 13 bases in between. Per germline, CDR1 MNHEY and CDR2 SVGAGI. The CDR3 covers 13 residues. The chain's CDR3 is CASKGEGTQPQHF. The CDR3 nucleotides are TGTGCCAGCAAGGGGGAGGGTACTCAGCCCCAGCATTTT.

This sequence joins TRBV27 and TRBJ1-4; TRBD1 might be the D (6 bases). From germline, CDR1 is MNHEY and CDR2 SMNVEV (reference sequence). Trimming stripped 2 bases from V and 1 base from J, with 8 bases between. The CDR3 covers 15 residues. This chain's CDR3 is CASSLQGITNEKLFF. The CDR3, as DNA: TGTGCCAGCAGTTTACAGGGGATAACTAATGAAAAACTGTTTTTT.

The V call is TRBV13, the J call TRBJ2-5; 9 bases match TRBD2. V lost 5 bases to trimming and J lost 5 bases; unmatched junction nucleotides: 12. The CDR3 is 16 residues long. The germline gives CDR1 PRHDT, CDR2 FYEKMQ (reference sequence). This CDR3 reads CASSPTDSGGAETQYF. The CDR3 nucleotides are TGTGCCAGCAGCCCGACAGATAGCGGGGGAGCGGAGACCCAGTACTTC.

The chain links TRBV7-9 to TRBJ2-2; 11 bases map to TRBD2. Germline loops: CDR1 SEHNR, CDR2 FQNEAQ (reference sequence). This CDR3 spans 19 amino acids. V trimming: 4 bases; J trimming: 7 bases; junction bases outside the gene matches: 17. The CDR3 coding sequence is TGTGCCAGCAGCTCCCCCCCATATAGCGGGGGGGCCTTAGGCGGGGAGCTGTTTTTT. Translating it yields CASSSPPYSGGALGGELFF.

The genes are TRBV5-1 and TRBJ2-7; no definite D call. In germline, CDR1 is SGHRS, CDR2 YFSETQ. CDR3 length equals 14 residues. The ends were cut back, 0 bases at V and 7 bases at J, with 14 bases in the middle. The CDR3 DNA reads as TGCGCCAGCAGCTTGGCAGGAAAACCCTGGGAGCAGTACTTC. This codes for CASSLAGKPWEQYF.

The chain combines TRBV6-1 with TRBJ1-1; a weak D match, TRBD1 (5 bases). This CDR3 is 13 amino acids long. From germline, CDR1 is MNHNS and CDR2 SASEGT. The germline V and J ends were trimmed by 2 bases and 5 bases, with 9 bases remaining between them. CDR3 DNA: TGTGCCAGCAGTGAACAGGGTAATACTGAAGCTTTCTTT. This encodes CASSEQGNTEAFF.